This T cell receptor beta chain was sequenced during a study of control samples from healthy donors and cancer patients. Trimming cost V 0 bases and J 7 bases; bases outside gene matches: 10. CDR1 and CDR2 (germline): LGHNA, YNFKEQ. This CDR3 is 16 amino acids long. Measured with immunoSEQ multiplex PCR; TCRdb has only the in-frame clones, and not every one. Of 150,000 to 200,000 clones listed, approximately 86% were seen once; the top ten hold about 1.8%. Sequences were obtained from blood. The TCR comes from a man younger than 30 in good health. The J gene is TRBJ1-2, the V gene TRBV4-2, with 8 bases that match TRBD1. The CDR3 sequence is CASSQDLSGGGGGYTF. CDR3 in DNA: TGTGCCAGCAGCCAAGACTTATCAGGGGGCGGTGGTGGCTACACCTTC.